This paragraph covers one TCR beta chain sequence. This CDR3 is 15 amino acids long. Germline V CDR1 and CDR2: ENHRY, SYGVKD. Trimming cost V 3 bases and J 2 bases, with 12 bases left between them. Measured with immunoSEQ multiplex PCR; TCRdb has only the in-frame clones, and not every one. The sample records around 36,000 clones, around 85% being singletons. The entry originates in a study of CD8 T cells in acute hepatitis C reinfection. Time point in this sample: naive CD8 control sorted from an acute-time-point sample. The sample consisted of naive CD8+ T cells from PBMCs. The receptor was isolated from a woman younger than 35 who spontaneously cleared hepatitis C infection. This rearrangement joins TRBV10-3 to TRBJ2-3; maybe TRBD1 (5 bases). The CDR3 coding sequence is TGTGCCATCAGTGAAATAAGGACAAACACAGATACGCAGTATTTT. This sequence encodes CAISEIRTNTDTQYF.